A single sample gave rise to the 11 T cell receptor beta chains below, sequenced in a study of cytomegalovirus exposure and HLA in healthy donors. PCR employed 60 Vbeta and 13 Jbeta primers. Profiled with immunoSEQ multiplex PCR; TCRdb holds only in-frame clones, not every one. The sample table includes about 76,000 clones. What was sequenced was PBMCs. These receptors were collected from a middle-aged woman in good health and CMV-seropositive.

This sequence joins TRBV6-4 and TRBJ2-6, with D possibly being TRBD1 (5 bases). CDR1 is MRHNA and CDR2 is SNTAGT in the germline V gene. Trimming took 2 bases from V and 2 from J, leaving 10 bases between them. The CDR3 has 16 amino acids. CDR3 in DNA: TGTGCCAGCAGTGACCTCGGACAAGCTGGGGCCAACGTCCTGACTTTC. This translates into CASSDLGQAGANVLTF.

CDR3 in amino acids: CASNLGQDITGELFF. In DNA form, the CDR3 reads TGTGCCAGTAATTTGGGACAGGACATCACCGGGGAGCTGTTTTTT. The chain has TRBV19 and TRBJ2-2; 8 nucleotides agree with TRBD1. From germline, CDR1 is LNHDA and CDR2 SQIVND (reference sequence). With V trimmed by 7 bases and J by 4 bases, 8 bases remained unmatched. This CDR3 has 15 amino acids.

CDR3 amino acids: CASSGLTSGRWNEQYF. The CDR3 region has the DNA TGTGCCAGCAGTGGACTGACTAGCGGGAGATGGAACGAGCAGTACTTC. The chain combines TRBV6-1 with TRBJ2-5; 12 nucleotides match TRBD2. The end of the DNA fits TRBJ2-7 better, so the J call may be wrong. Germline V gene data show CDR1 as MNHNS and CDR2 as SASEGT. This CDR3 has 16 amino acids.

The chain joins TRBV5-4 to TRBJ2-2, with TRBD2 as a possible D gene (6 bases). V was shortened by 0 bases and J by 6 bases, with 15 bases between the two germline ends. Germline V lookup: CDR1 SGHNT, CDR2 YYREEE (reference sequence). The CDR3 loop spans 16 amino acids. In DNA, the CDR3 is TGTGCCAGCAGCTTGGGGCGGGGCACGGAATCCGGGGAGCTGTTTTTT. Translated: CASSLGRGTESGELFF.

The chain is built from TRBV30 and TRBJ1-1; the D gene is possibly TRBD1 (6 bases). V was shortened by 4 bases and J by 7 bases, with 13 bases between the two germline ends. The CDR3 is made up of 12 amino acids. The germline gives CDR1 GTSNPN, CDR2 SVGIG (reference sequence). The CDR3 here is CAWTITGFEAFF. DNA of the CDR3: TGTGCCTGGACCATTACAGGGTTTGAAGCTTTCTTT.

V usage is TRBV27 and J usage is TRBJ2-3; 9 positions agree with TRBD2. This CDR3 spans 15 amino acids. Per germline, CDR1 MNHEY and CDR2 SMNVEV (reference sequence). V shed 5 bases, J shed 0 bases, and the junction held 3 bases outside the gene matches. This chain's CDR3 is CASSVSGSSTDTQYF. CDR3 coding DNA: TGTGCCAGCAGTGTTAGCGGGAGTAGCACAGATACGCAGTATTTT.

J is TRBJ2-3 and V is TRBV4-1; D is ambiguous. V lost 2 bases and J lost 0, with 9 bases in between. CDR1 is MGHRA, CDR2 YSYEKL, per germline. The CDR3 spans 15 residues. The CDR3 nucleotides are TGCGCCAGCAGCCAACGCTCCGCGAGCACAGATACGCAGTATTTT. Its translation: CASSQRSASTDTQYF.

V and J are TRBV18 and TRBJ2-7; weak D call: TRBD1 (5 bases). CDR1 and CDR2 from the germline V gene are KGHSH and LQKENI. V was pared by 2 bases and J by 5 bases, with 19 bases between. The CDR3 loop spans 16 amino acids. CDR3 sequence reads: CASSPRYAGSIHEQYF. The CDR3 nucleotides read TGTGCCAGCTCACCAAGATACGCAGGGTCAATCCACGAGCAGTACTTC.

J is TRBJ1-2 and V is TRBV6-6, with D uncertain. V gave up 2 bases and J gave up 2 bases, with 9 bases separating them. Germline assignment: CDR1 MNHNY and CDR2 SVGAGI (reference sequence). This CDR3 has 14 amino acids. This CDR3 is CASSYEAANYGYTF. The CDR3 DNA reads TGTGCCAGCAGTTACGAGGCAGCCAACTATGGCTACACCTTC.

This chain joins TRBV5-6 and TRBJ2-3; maybe TRBD1 (5 bases). This CDR3 has 16 amino acids. V lost 5 bases, J lost 0 bases, and 16 bases lay in between. CDR1 and CDR2 (germline): SGHDT, YYEEEE. The CDR3, as DNA: TGTGCCAGCAGACAAACAGGTTCTACTAGCACAGATACGCAGTATTTT. This gives the protein CASRQTGSTSTDTQYF.

The V and J genes are TRBV6-1 and TRBJ2-2; D is perhaps TRBD1 (6 bases). The CDR3 loop spans 15 amino acids. Germline V gene lookup returns CDR1 MNHNS and CDR2 SASEGT. Trimming removed 5 bases from V and 1 base from J, with 11 bases in between. The CDR3 reads CASSTSGQNTGELFF. CDR3 sequence (DNA): TGTGCCAGCAGTACATCGGGACAGAACACCGGGGAGCTGTTTTTT.